This TCR beta chain emerged from a study of CD8+ T cells in alopecia areata. Study-level points and caveats: A great number of expanded lesional clones endured in scalp and blood during tofacitinib.

This clone has only a few counts. Its antigen is unknown. J was trimmed by 6 bases and V by 5 bases; bases with no gene match: 14. Germline-derived CDR1 and CDR2 are SGHDT and YYEEEE. The CDR3 totals 18 residues. Stated treatment: oral pan-JAK inhibitor, 5-10 mg twice daily. The authors sorted CD4+ and CD8+ T cells from PBMCs. Extraction of RNA preceded its reverse transcription into cDNA, which served as the sequencing template. The assay was immunoSEQ multiplex PCR, and TCRdb's table has in-frame clones only and misses some. The data hold roughly 110,000 clones, with roughly three fifths observed a single time.

This TCR derives from a human donor with alopecia areata. Sequencing was performed on CD4+ T cells sorted from blood, taken at week 24, from a patient treated with tofacitinib. The gene calls are TRBV5-6 and TRBJ2-5; TRBD2 matches at 15 bases. DNA of the CDR3: TGTGCCAGCAGTTCGCCCCCAGGACTAGCGGGGGGGCGGAAGACCCAGTACTTC. Its protein product is CASSSPPGLAGGRKTQYF.